This TCR beta chain was documented in a study of post-analysis software for immune sequencing data. Study as a whole: Secondary progressive, relapsing-remitting and progressive-relapsing multiple sclerosis were among the included disease courses.

J was trimmed by 7 bases and V by 5 bases; bases with no gene match: 11. The germline CDR1 and CDR2 sequences are LGHDT and YNNKEL (reference sequence). CDR3 length: 16 residues. This clonotype was picked up one time. No antigen is known for it. Researchers reported that TCR beta cDNA libraries carried unique molecular identifiers. From around 1 to 9.1 million T cells, around 500,000 cDNA molecules were obtained. From the PCR reads, TCRdb called clonotypes with MiXCR, one entry per CDR3 protein. The sample has hundreds of thousands of distinct CDR3 sequences, 59% seen once; the top ten hold about 11%. Whole-study findings and limits: Samples from a shared batch, those prepared together, strongly co-clustered by F measure. Five or six TRBV segments, TRBV5-6, TRBV5-1 and TRBV20-1 among them, were found more frequent in patients than controls. Normalized Chao1 diversity was significantly reduced in patients versus controls.

This TCR derives from a girl aged 2 to 9 with multiple sclerosis. What was sequenced was blood. This rearrangement joins TRBV3-1 to TRBJ2-1; TRBD2 agrees at 10 bases. This chain's CDR3 is CASSYPGTSDLNEQFF. As DNA, the CDR3 is TGTGCCAGCAGCTATCCCGGGACTAGCGATTTGAATGAGCAGTTCTTC.